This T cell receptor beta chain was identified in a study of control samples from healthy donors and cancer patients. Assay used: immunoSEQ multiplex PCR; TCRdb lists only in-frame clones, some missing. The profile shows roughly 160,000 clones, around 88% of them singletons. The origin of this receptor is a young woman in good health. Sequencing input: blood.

CDR3 region: CASSPPGQLGAGNTIYF. CDR3 DNA: TGTGCCAGCTCACCACCGGGACAGCTGGGGGCTGGAAACACCATATATTTT. The chain has TRBV18 and TRBJ1-3; 7 nucleotides match TRBD1. The ends lost 0 bases at V and 2 bases at J; junction bases unmatched: 7. From germline, CDR1 is KGHSH and CDR2 LQKENI. The CDR3 extends over 17 amino acids.